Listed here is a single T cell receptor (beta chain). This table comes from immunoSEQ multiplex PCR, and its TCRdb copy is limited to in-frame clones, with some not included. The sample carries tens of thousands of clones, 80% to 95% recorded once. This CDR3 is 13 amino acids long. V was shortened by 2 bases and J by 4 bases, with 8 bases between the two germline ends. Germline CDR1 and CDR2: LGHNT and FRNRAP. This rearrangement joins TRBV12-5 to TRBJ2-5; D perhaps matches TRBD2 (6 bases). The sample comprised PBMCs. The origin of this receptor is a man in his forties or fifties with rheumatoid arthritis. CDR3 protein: CASGLNSGETQYF. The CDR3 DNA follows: TGTGCTAGTGGTTTGAATAGCGGAGAGACCCAGTACTTC.